These T cell receptor beta chains were read from a single sample in a study of control samples from healthy donors and cancer patients. The data were produced by immunoSEQ multiplex PCR, yet TCRdb's version contains in-frame clones alone and is incomplete. Among under 450,000 clones listed, 90% were seen once. The sequencing sample was made of PBMCs. Source of these receptors: a man aged 40-50 years with head and neck cancer. CDR3s include the opening cysteine and the closing phenylalanine or tryptophan. A D gene is named only where the DNA matches it firmly. Clone size is shown for a subset of rows, as once, few, many or a class of expanded clone.

TGTGCCAGCAGTGCCATGACAGGCCTTAATGAAAAACTGTTTTTT,CASSAMTGLNEKLFF,TRBJ1-4,TRBV28,-,-
TGTGCCAGCAGCCTAAGGTCGGCTGGCTCACCCCTCCACTTT,CASSLRSAGSPLHF,TRBJ1-6,TRBV9,-,-
TGTGCCAGTAGTATAACAGGGGGTGCGTACGAGCAGTACTTC,CASSITGGAYEQYF,TRBJ2-7,TRBV19,-,TRBD1
TGTGCCAGCAGCTTTCTCCCGGGACAGGGAGTCGGAGGCTACACCTTC,CASSFLPGQGVGGYTF,TRBJ1-2,TRBV7-9,-,TRBD1
TGTGCCAGCAGCTTGTCGGGCTACGAGCAGTACTTC,CASSLSGYEQYF,TRBJ2-7,TRBV7-9,-,-
TGTGCCAGCAGCGTAGCCCCTGCGGGGGGGAGCTCTGGGGCCAACGTCCTGACTTTC,CASSVAPAGGSSGANVLTF,TRBJ2-6,TRBV9,-,TRBD2
TGTGCCAGCAGTTACTCTGGGCACACTGAAGCTTTCTTT,CASSYSGHTEAFF,TRBJ1-1,TRBV6-6,-,-
TGCGCCAGCAGCTCCAGAAGACAGGTCCCAGATACGCAGTATTTT,CASSSRRQVPDTQYF,TRBJ2-3,TRBV5-1,-,-
TGTGCCAGCAGCGTAGGGCAGGGTCCAGAGACCCAGTACTTC,CASSVGQGPETQYF,TRBJ2-5,TRBV9,-,-
TGCAGCGTTGGTAGGAATGGGGCTTCCTACGAGCAGTACTTC,CSVGRNGASYEQYF,TRBJ2-7,TRBV29-1,-,-
TGTGCCAGCAGATCCGGGCCTTTAACTAACTATGGCTACACCTTC,CASRSGPLTNYGYTF,TRBJ1-2,TRBV5-4,-,-
TGTGCCTGGAGAGGGGGGACAGGAGCTTATTACGAGCAGTACTTC,CAWRGGTGAYYEQYF,TRBJ2-7,TRBV30,-,TRBD1
TGTGCCAGCAGTCGAGGGGGCCAGGGGTTGGAGACCCAGTACTTC,CASSRGGQGLETQYF,TRBJ2-5,TRBV7-2,-,TRBD1
TGTGCTAGTGGTGCGGACAGGCACAATCAGCCCCAGCATTTT,CASGADRHNQPQHF,TRBJ1-5,TRBV12-5,-,TRBD1
TGTGCCAGCAGTGGCAGGACCTATGGCTACACCTTC,CASSGRTYGYTF,TRBJ1-2,TRBV5-6,-,-
TGTGCCAGCAGTTGGGGAGGGGGAGCCTACGAGCAGTACTTC,CASSWGGGAYEQYF,TRBJ2-7,TRBV6-2/TRBV6-3,-,-
TGCGCCAGCAGCCAAGAACTGGGATCGGACTATGGCTACACCTTC,CASSQELGSDYGYTF,TRBJ1-2,TRBV4-3,-,-
TGTGCCTGGAAGGGACAGGGAGCGGCTCAGCCCCAGCATTTT,CAWKGQGAAQPQHF,TRBJ1-5,TRBV30,-,TRBD1
TGTGCCAGCACCTACAGTCCAGGGAGCTCCTACGAGCAGTACTTC,CASTYSPGSSYEQYF,TRBJ2-7,TRBV6-5,-,-
TGCAGCGTTGATGCAGGGCTAGACACTGAAGCTTTCTTT,CSVDAGLDTEAFF,TRBJ1-1,TRBV29-1,few,-
TGTGCCAGCAGCCCTAACAGGGGGCCGCCTGAAGCTTTCTTT,CASSPNRGPPEAFF,TRBJ1-1,TRBV11-2,-,TRBD1
TGTGCCAGCAGCATAAAAGAGACCCAGTACTTC,CASSIKETQYF,TRBJ2-5,TRBV7-9,many,-
TGTGCCTGGAGTCCACTGTCCAGGGAGGCTGAAAAACTGTTTTTT,CAWSPLSREAEKLFF,TRBJ1-4,TRBV30,-,-
TGTGCCAGCAGCCAAGTCAGGGGGCGCACCGGGGAGCTGTTTTTT,CASSQVRGRTGELFF,TRBJ2-2,TRBV14,few,TRBD1
TGTGCCAGCAGCGGAACAGGGGGCGAAAAACTGTTTTTT,CASSGTGGEKLFF,TRBJ1-4,TRBV7-9,-,TRBD1
TGCAGCGCTCGGACGGAGGATGACACCGGGGAGCTGTTTTTT,CSARTEDDTGELFF,TRBJ2-2,TRBV29-1,-,-
TGTGCCAGCAGCCGATCCAGACAGGTCGGCTACACCTTC,CASSRSRQVGYTF,TRBJ1-2,TRBV9,-,-
TGTGCCAGCAGTTACTCCACGGCAGGGACTACTGTGGAGCAGTACTTC,CASSYSTAGTTVEQYF,TRBJ2-7,TRBV6-2/TRBV6-3,-,TRBD2
TGTGCCAGTAGTACAACGGCGAACACTGAAGCTTTCTTT,CASSTTANTEAFF,TRBJ1-1,TRBV19,-,-
TGTGCCAGCAGCGAACCTTACAGGGGTCACAATGAGCAGTTCTTC,CASSEPYRGHNEQFF,TRBJ2-1,TRBV11-2,few,TRBD1
TGTGCCAGCAGTTACGCCGGGACAGGCCATAATCAGCCCCAGCATTTT,CASSYAGTGHNQPQHF,TRBJ1-5,TRBV6-5,-,TRBD1
TGTGCCAGCAGTACACAGGGGTACTATGGCTACACCTTC,CASSTQGYYGYTF,TRBJ1-2,TRBV28,-,TRBD1
TGTGCCAGCAGCCAATTAGGGGATACGCAGTATTTT,CASSQLGDTQYF,TRBJ2-3,TRBV3-1/TRBV3-2,few,-
-,CASSFGQGSAFF,TRBJ2-1,TRBV7-9,-,-
TGCAGTGCCAAGAACAGTTATGAGCAGTTCTTC,CSAKNSYEQFF,TRBJ2-1,TRBV20-1,-,-
TGTGCCAGCAGTTTAAATCTCCGACAGGGGGACAACTATGGCTACACCTTC,CASSLNLRQGDNYGYTF,TRBJ1-2,TRBV27,once,TRBD1
TGCGCCAGCAGCTTTATAGGAGGTTCACTTACGGAGACCCAGTACTTC,CASSFIGGSLTETQYF,TRBJ2-5,TRBV5-1,-,-
TGTGCCAGCAGCCTACAGGGTAACTATGGCTACACCTTC,CASSLQGNYGYTF,TRBJ1-2,TRBV5-6,-,-
TGTGCCAGCAGCCCCCCTCGCACCAATGAGCAGTTCTTC,CASSPPRTNEQFF,TRBJ2-1,TRBV5-4,-,-
TGTGCCAGCAGCGTAGGGCCTACAACTAACTATGGCTACACCTTC,CASSVGPTTNYGYTF,TRBJ1-2,TRBV9,-,-
TGTGCCAGCAGCGCCGGGACAGGGAATTTAGAGACCCAGTACTTC,CASSAGTGNLETQYF,TRBJ2-5,TRBV9,-,TRBD1
TGCGCCAGCAGCCAAGGTTCAGGGGCCACAGATACGCAGTATTTT,CASSQGSGATDTQYF,TRBJ2-3,TRBV4-3,-,-
TGCGCCAGCAGCCAAATAATACTAGCGGGGGGCCAGGAGACCTACAATGAGCAGTTCTTC,CASSQIILAGGQETYNEQFF,TRBJ2-1,TRBV4-3,-,TRBD2
TGTGCCAGTAGTAGGGGGATCGGGCTAGCGGGAGGAAATGAGCAGTTCTTC,CASSRGIGLAGGNEQFF,TRBJ2-1,TRBV19,-,TRBD2
TGTGCCAGCAGCGTAACTAGTTACTCCTCCTACAATGAGCAGTTCTTC,CASSVTSYSSYNEQFF,TRBJ2-1,TRBV9,-,-
TGTGCCAGCAGTCCTGGACCAAAAGAAAAACTGTTTTTT,CASSPGPKEKLFF,TRBJ1-4,TRBV27,-,-
TGTGCCTCACTAGGGAGCTCCTATAATTCACCCCTCTACTTT,CASLGSSYNSPLYF,TRBJ1-6,TRBV30,-,-
TGCGCCAGCAGCCAAGATAGGCCGGGAGGTTATGGCTACACCTTC,CASSQDRPGGYGYTF,TRBJ1-2,TRBV4-3,-,-
TGCAGCGTGAAAGTAAGAGAGCCCTACGAGCAGTACTTC,CSVKVREPYEQYF,TRBJ2-7,TRBV29-1,-,-
TGTGCCTGGAGTGCCACGGGTGTCTATGGCTACACCTTC,CAWSATGVYGYTF,TRBJ1-2,TRBV30,-,-
TGTGCCAGCAGTGAATTCGGGGCCGGAGTTGAAGCTTTCTTT,CASSEFGAGVEAFF,TRBJ1-1,TRBV2,-,-
TGCGCCAGCAGTGAACTGCTTAGCGGGGGCGATGAGCAGTTCTTC,CASSELLSGGDEQFF,TRBJ2-1,TRBV10-1,-,TRBD2
TGTGCCAGCAGTTCCTGGACAGGGGTGGGTGAAGCTTTCTTT,CASSSWTGVGEAFF,TRBJ1-1,TRBV28,-,TRBD1
TGTGCCAGCAGCCCAAAGGTGCCCTGGGGCGAGCAGTACTTC,CASSPKVPWGEQYF,TRBJ2-7,TRBV11-3,-,-
TGTGCCAGTAGTCCCTCAGGGGTTGCTGGGGCCAACGTCCTGACTTTC,CASSPSGVAGANVLTF,TRBJ2-6,TRBV19,-,-
TGTGCCAGCAGTTTTGCATGGGACAGAACCTACGAGCAGTACTTC,CASSFAWDRTYEQYF,TRBJ2-7,TRBV28,few,TRBD1
TGCAGCATTGACAGGGGGCGGGATGGCTACACCTTC,CSIDRGRDGYTF,TRBJ1-2,TRBV29-1,-,TRBD1
TGCAGCGTTAGGAGGGGGACAGGAACAGATACGCAGTATTTT,CSVRRGTGTDTQYF,TRBJ2-3,TRBV29-1,-,TRBD1
TGTGCCAGCAGCTTGAGACAGGGTAATTCACCCCTCCACTTT,CASSLRQGNSPLHF,TRBJ1-6,TRBV5-6,few,TRBD1
TGTGCCAGCAGCTTCATATCCGGGGGAACTGGCTACACCTTC,CASSFISGGTGYTF,TRBJ1-2,TRBV7-9,-,-